This note documents a single T cell receptor (beta chain) sequence. Its antigen is currently unknown. Time point given: cycle 4 day 1 (C4D1), after five to seven weeks of nivolumab. Each of the patients experienced relapse following autologous stem cell transplantation, and their brentuximab vedotin exposure differed. Out of thawed PBMCs, magnetic negative selection purified CD4+ T cells. Method: immunoSEQ multiplex PCR; TCRdb's copy keeps in-frame clones and lacks some. Of 20,000 to 25,000 clones in the sample, 75% to 90% were seen once. The record originates from a study of PD-1 blockade in classical Hodgkin lymphoma. Study-wide results and limits: The authors have not defined what causes the repertoire differences, possibly disease activity or prior therapy. Prior to therapy, complete responders displayed diversity much like that of newly diagnosed patients. TCR diversity at baseline was reported to be reduced in newly diagnosed patients relative to healthy donors. Patients who initiated nivolumab within 1 year of ASCT were excluded.

The sequenced sample was CD4+ T cells from blood, obtained before the fourth cycle of nivolumab. This receptor was identified in a human donor with classical Hodgkin lymphoma.

The CDR3 is CASNPRRADPYEQYF. The CDR3 nucleotides are TGTGCCAGCAACCCTAGGAGGGCAGATCCCTACGAGCAGTACTTC. The chain has TRBV5-3 and TRBJ2-7; TRBD2 might be the D (6 bases). TRBV5-3 qualifies as an ORF whose function is uncertain. V lost 8 bases, J lost 2 bases, and 20 bases lay in between. The CDR3 runs 15 residues.